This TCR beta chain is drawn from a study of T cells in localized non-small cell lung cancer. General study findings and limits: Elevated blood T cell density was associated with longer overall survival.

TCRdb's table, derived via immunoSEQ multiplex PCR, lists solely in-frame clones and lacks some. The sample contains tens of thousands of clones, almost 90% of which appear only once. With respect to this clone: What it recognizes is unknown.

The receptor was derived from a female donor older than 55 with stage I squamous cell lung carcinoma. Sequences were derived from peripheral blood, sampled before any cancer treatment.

CDR3 amino acids: CASSPPPGQSSYEQYF. The CDR3 DNA sequence: TGTGCCAGCTCACCCCCGCCGGGACAGAGCTCCTACGAGCAGTACTTC. The chain joins TRBV18 to TRBJ2-7, with 7 positions matching TRBD1. CDR1 is KGHSH, CDR2 LQKENI, per germline. The length of the CDR3 is 16 residues. The ends lost 3 bases at V and 0 bases at J; junction bases unmatched: 8.